The present entry profiles one T cell receptor (beta chain) with its context. The target antigen is unknown. Findings and caveats of the study: Tumor-infiltrating Treg TCR alpha and beta sequences overlapped most with tumor naive CD4+ T cells, then blood naive.

CDR1 is DFQATT and CDR2 is SNEGSKA in the germline V gene (reference sequence). V gave up 0 bases and J gave up 7 bases, with 7 bases separating them. This CDR3 is 12 amino acids long. TCRdb analysed the 5' RACE reads with MiXCR anew, one entry per CDR3 protein. The table includes approximately 60,000 distinct CDR3 sequences, approximately 22% detected once. The receptor was isolated from a female donor with breast cancer. V and J are TRBV20-1 and TRBJ1-5; D ambiguous. Specimen: memory CD4+ T cells sorted from a lymph node. Subset in this sample: memory CD4+ T cells, CD4+CD45RO+CD25-. This CDR3 is CSARDQLQPQHF. The CDR3 bases are TGCAGTGCTAGAGATCAGCTGCAGCCCCAGCATTTT.